This T cell receptor (beta chain) was identified during a study of T cell changes during pregnancy in multiple sclerosis. Assay: immunoSEQ multiplex PCR; the TCRdb copy retains only in-frame clones and omits some. The top ten hold about 0.34% of the sample, which has about 39,000 clones, 94% seen once. The CDR3 spans 15 residues. The sequence was obtained from a female donor with multiple sclerosis, enrolled in a pregnancy study. This rearrangement joins TRBV12-2 to TRBJ1-5; TRBD1 is taken as the D call from the table, unchecked against the DNA. TRBV12-2 is classified as a pseudogene. The sample here was CD4+ T cells from peripheral blood mononuclear cells, taken after pregnancy. The CDR3, as DNA: TGTGCAAGTCGCTTCAGACAGGCGAGCAATCAGCCCCAGCATTTT. Its translation is CASRFRQASNQPQHF.